One sample yielded the 25 T cell receptor beta chains listed below, sequenced in a study of T cell changes during pregnancy in multiple sclerosis. Sequencing used immunoSEQ multiplex PCR; TCRdb keeps in-frame clones, though not all of them. Here the sample spans about 73,000 clones, about 92% being singletons. The specimen comprised peripheral blood, sampled in the third trimester of pregnancy. These receptors came from a female donor in good health, enrolled as a control in a pregnancy study.

This chain connects TRBV30 to TRBJ2-1; the match to TRBD2 covers 8 bases. Unmatched junction bases numbered 5, after V lost 0 bases and J lost 4 bases. Germline V lookup: CDR1 GTSNPN, CDR2 SVGIG (reference sequence). The length of the CDR3 is 15 residues. The chain's CDR3 is CAWSVSLADYNEQFF. The CDR3 DNA reads as TGTGCCTGGAGTGTTTCACTAGCGGATTACAATGAGCAGTTCTTC.

The V and J genes are TRBV19 and TRBJ2-5; 9 bases match TRBD1. Trimming removed 7 bases from V and 5 bases from J; junction bases left unmatched: 2. Per germline, CDR1 LNHDA and CDR2 SQIVND (reference sequence). The CDR3 sequence is 12 residues long. CDR3 sequence reads: CASTQGAETQYF. The CDR3 DNA follows: TGTGCCAGTACACAGGGGGCCGAGACCCAGTACTTC.

V gene TRBV7-9 combines with J gene TRBJ1-1, with D perhaps TRBD1 (5 bases). The CDR3 spans 13 residues. Germline V CDR1 and CDR2: SEHNR, FQNEAQ (reference sequence). The V gene lost 0 bases and the J gene lost 9 bases, with 11 bases spanning the gap. CDR3 in DNA: TGTGCCAGCAGCTTAGCGGGGGGAGACAAAGCTTTCTTT. It encodes CASSLAGGDKAFF.

As for this clone: A much larger clone is a single base away; this may be a read error. The chain combines TRBV28 with TRBJ2-3; 9 bases are a match to TRBD2. CDR3 size: 15 residues. The trim removed 2 bases at V and 5 bases at J, leaving 5 bases unmatched. Germline V CDR1 and CDR2: MDHEN, SYDVKM. The CDR3 coding sequence is TGTGCCAGCAGTTTAGCGGGGGGGCACATAGATACGCAGTATTTT. This codes for CASSLAGGHIDTQYF.

V gene TRBV6-1 combines with J gene TRBJ2-2, with 14 bases matching TRBD2. This CDR3 has 15 amino acids. V was pared by 6 bases and J by 5 bases, with 2 bases of the junction left unmatched. Per the germline V gene, CDR1 is MNHNS and CDR2 is SASEGT. CDR3 loop: CASSGLAGGTGELFF. The CDR3 coding sequence is TGTGCCAGCAGCGGACTAGCGGGAGGTACCGGGGAGCTGTTTTTT.

The rearrangement uses TRBV19 and TRBJ2-3; 10 bases are a match to TRBD2. The V segment lost 5 bases and the J segment 7 bases; nucleotides outside the gene matches: 12. Looked up from germline, CDR1 is LNHDA and CDR2 is SQIVND (reference sequence). This CDR3 has 16 amino acids. The chain's CDR3 is CASSARGAGGPNTQYF. DNA for the CDR3: TGTGCCAGTAGTGCCCGAGGAGCGGGGGGGCCAAATACGCAGTATTTT.

Written as DNA, the CDR3 is TGTGCCATCTCGATCGGGGGGCATACTGAAGCTTTCTTT. This encodes CAISIGGHTEAFF. The chain couples TRBV28 to TRBJ1-1; D is possibly TRBD1 (6 bases). The CDR3 length is 13 residues. Deletions cut 10 bases from V and 5 bases from J, with 17 bases between. Germline V lookup: CDR1 MDHEN, CDR2 SYDVKM.

The chain couples TRBV28 to TRBJ2-3, with TRBD2 matching over 9 bases. V gave up 11 bases and J gave up 4 bases; unmatched junction bases: 19. The germline CDR1 and CDR2 sequences are MDHEN and SYDVKM. CDR3 length: 17 amino acids. The CDR3 nucleotides read TGTGCCGGGTCTGGGGGCGGGGGGGCTAGCAGGCCAGATACGCAGTATTTT. This sequence encodes CAGSGGGGASRPDTQYF.

This chain connects TRBV18 to TRBJ2-1, with 7 nucleotides matching TRBD1. Germline V CDR1 and CDR2: KGHSH, LQKENI. With V trimmed by 0 bases and J by 6 bases, 8 bases remained unmatched. The CDR3 totals 16 residues. Here the CDR3 DNA reads TGTGCCAGCTCACCACCGCACGGGACAGTTGGCAATGAGCAGTTCTTC. Its protein product is CASSPPHGTVGNEQFF.

This clone occurred once. The V call is TRBV6-5, the J call TRBJ2-1; 7 bases line up with TRBD1. The trim removed 4 bases at V and 6 bases at J, leaving 6 bases unmatched. Germline V CDR1 and CDR2: MNHEY, SVGAGI. The CDR3 sequence is 14 residues long. Here the CDR3 DNA reads TGTGCCAGCAGTTTCCGGACAGGCGCCAATGAGCAGTTCTTC. Translated: CASSFRTGANEQFF.

This chain connects TRBV6-5 to TRBJ2-7; a possible D gene is TRBD1 (6 bases). V was clipped by 6 bases and J by 1 base, with 16 bases between them. Germline CDR1 reads MNHEY; CDR2 reads SVGAGI. CDR3 length equals 15 residues. The CDR3 sequence is CASRAGATSSYEQYF. CDR3 DNA: TGTGCCAGCAGGGCAGGGGCCACATCTTCCTACGAGCAGTACTTC.

This chain joins TRBV18 and TRBJ1-1; the D gene is possibly TRBD1 (6 bases). The CDR3 runs 14 residues. V was clipped by 3 bases and J by 0 bases, with 8 bases between them. Germline values: CDR1 KGHSH, CDR2 LQKENI. CDR3 DNA: TGTGCCAGCTCACCGGACAGACTGAACACTGAAGCTTTCTTT. Translated, it gives CASSPDRLNTEAFF.

The rearrangement uses TRBV5-1 and TRBJ2-7; 10 positions agree with TRBD2. The CDR3 is 14 amino acids. From germline, CDR1 is SGHRS and CDR2 YFSETQ. The ends lost 6 bases at V and 5 bases at J; junction bases unmatched: 8. The CDR3 sequence: CASTLGTSANEQYF. In DNA form, the CDR3 reads TGCGCCAGCACCCTAGGGACTAGCGCGAACGAGCAGTACTTC.

The chain joins TRBV28 to TRBJ1-5; TRBD1 might be the D (6 bases). The CDR3 contains 15 residues. Germline CDR1 is MDHEN and CDR2 is SYDVKM. V was shortened by 5 bases and J by 4 bases, with 15 bases between the two germline ends. In DNA, the CDR3 is TGTGCCAGCAGTCCCCCTGACAGGCTTAATCAGCCCCAGCATTTT. Protein: CASSPPDRLNQPQHF.

The chain combines TRBV5-8 with TRBJ2-3, with 10 bases lining up with TRBD2. After removal of 3 bases from V and 4 bases from J, the junction contained 8 bases not matched to a gene. There are 16 residues in the CDR3. Germline CDR1 is SGHTS and CDR2 is YDEGEE. The DNA for the CDR3 is TGTGCCAGCAGCTGGAGCGGGGGGGCGTTAGCAGATACGCAGTATTTT. This gives the protein CASSWSGGALADTQYF.

The chain couples TRBV27 to TRBJ1-5, with D perhaps TRBD1 (6 bases). CDR3 length: 15 amino acids. The germline V gene encodes CDR1 MNHEY and CDR2 SMNVEV (reference sequence). With 1 base removed from V and 3 bases from J, the gap between germline ends came to 10 bases. The CDR3 nucleotides read TGTGCCAGCAGTTTATACCAGGGGAACAATCAGCCCCAGCATTTT. Amino acids: CASSLYQGNNQPQHF.

The V call is TRBV27, the J call TRBJ2-1; a possible D gene is TRBD2 (7 bases). Looked up from germline, CDR1 is MNHEY and CDR2 is SMNVEV (reference sequence). The CDR3 spans 13 residues. V was pared by 6 bases and J by 9 bases, with 15 bases between. CDR3 loop: CASRLGGLGEQFF. The CDR3 DNA reads as TGTGCCAGCAGGCTCGGGGGGCTTGGTGAGCAGTTCTTC.

The chain links TRBV27 to TRBJ2-7, with 9 bases lining up with TRBD1. Per germline, CDR1 MNHEY and CDR2 SMNVEV (reference sequence). The ends lost 6 bases at V and 4 bases at J; junction bases unmatched: 1. CDR3 length: 12 amino acids. The CDR3 loop reads CASRDRGYEQYF. The CDR3 region has the DNA TGTGCCAGCAGGGACAGGGGTTACGAGCAGTACTTC.

This clone was seen just once. The chain has TRBV18 and TRBJ2-2, with TRBD1 identical over 10 bases. Germline CDR1 is KGHSH and CDR2 is LQKENI. Trimming at V came to 4 bases and at J to 3 bases, leaving 2 bases not matched to a gene. CDR3 length equals 15 residues. This CDR3 reads CASSRDRGHTGELFF. In DNA form, the CDR3 reads TGTGCCAGCTCACGCGACAGGGGGCACACCGGGGAGCTGTTTTTT.

This chain joins TRBV5-4 and TRBJ2-5; D gene uncertain. V was cut by 4 bases and J by 2 bases, with 12 bases left in between. The CDR3 has 14 residues. Germline V gene sequence: CDR1 SGHNT, CDR2 YYREEE (reference sequence). The CDR3 region has the DNA TGTGCCAGCAGCCTGCAAAACAGACAAGAGACCCAGTACTTC. Translated, it gives CASSLQNRQETQYF.

This chain links TRBV5-1 with TRBJ2-7; D may be TRBD1 (5 bases). The CDR3 consists of 15 residues. V lost 3 bases to trimming and J lost 2 bases, with 15 bases between them. CDR1 is SGHRS, CDR2 YFSETQ, per germline. In DNA form, the CDR3 reads TGCGCCAGCAGCTCAGGGTCAAGAGGTGCCTACGAGCAGTACTTC. It specifies CASSSGSRGAYEQYF.

In the case of this clone: At the DNA level, this CDR3 is encoded by other sequences in the same sample as well. The J gene is TRBJ2-1, the V gene TRBV29-1; 8 bases match TRBD1. The CDR3 is made up of 15 amino acids. In germline, CDR1 is SQVTM, CDR2 ANQGSEA. V shed 6 bases, J shed 4 bases, and the junction held 11 bases outside the gene matches. CDR3: CSVQTWQGAYNEQFF. CDR3 nucleotide sequence: TGCAGCGTCCAGACCTGGCAGGGGGCGTACAATGAGCAGTTCTTC.

The rearrangement uses TRBV14 and TRBJ2-3, with D possibly being TRBD2 (6 bases). CDR3 size: 15 residues. The V end was cut by 1 base, the J end by 5 bases, with 13 bases between. Germline CDR1 SGHDN, CDR2 FVKESK. CDR3 nucleotides: TGTGCCAGCAGCCAAGGGGACTCCCGGGGAGATACGCAGTATTTT. It yields the protein CASSQGDSRGDTQYF.

This clone was detected only a few times. This chain uses TRBV5-4 with TRBJ1-6; 7 nucleotides align to TRBD1. Trimming cost V 4 bases and J 3 bases; bases outside gene matches: 7. The CDR3 is made up of 16 amino acids. Germline CDR1 is SGHNT and CDR2 is YYREEE (reference sequence). CDR3: CASSHRGQFYNSPLHF. The CDR3 DNA reads as TGTGCCAGCAGCCACCGGGGACAGTTCTATAATTCACCCCTCCACTTT.

This clone was seen a single time. This rearrangement joins TRBV5-1 to TRBJ2-7; 8 bases are a match to TRBD2. The CDR3 is 15 amino acids. In germline, CDR1 is SGHRS, CDR2 YFSETQ. J gave up 0 bases and V 2 bases, and 4 bases lay outside the gene matches. CDR3 in amino acids: CASSFRGGDSYEQYF. DNA of the CDR3: TGCGCCAGCAGCTTTCGGGGGGGGGACTCCTACGAGCAGTACTTC.